This TCR beta chain appears in the sequencing data of a study of cytomegalovirus exposure and HLA in healthy donors. About the research overall: Earlier results showed approximately 120 million unique TCR beta sequences derived from roughly 190 million T cells. Findings of the study overall: The dataset shows that most TCR sequences were rare, while some public TCRs occurred in many donors. Versus the approximately 700-donor mean, an Asian-associated ancestry cluster reportedly showed fewer N-insertions in a later analysis.

Notes on this clone: What it binds is not known.

Per germline, CDR1 SGHDT and CDR2 YYEEEE. J was trimmed by 6 bases and V by 0 bases; bases with no gene match: 10. CDR3 size: 16 residues. The PCR used 60 Vbeta and 13 Jbeta primers. Sequencing was performed with immunoSEQ multiplex PCR; in TCRdb, only in-frame clones are kept and a portion is missing. Among approximately 220,000 clones listed, less than 85% were seen once. The chain has TRBV5-6 and TRBJ1-1, with 8 bases aligning to TRBD1. Sequenced: PBMCs. The receptor was isolated from a man between 18 and 29 years old in good health and CMV-seronegative. As DNA, the CDR3 is TGTGCCAGCAGCTTGGCAGGGGGCCGTAGAAACGCTGAAGCTTTCTTT. This sequence encodes CASSLAGGRRNAEAFF.